This TCR beta chain was sequenced during a study of blood T cell repertoires in COVID-19. Study-level background: The origin of the acute and convalescent COVID-19 samples was the United States, Italy and Spain. PBMCs, B-cell-depleted T cells, or T cells provided the cDNA or gDNA that made up the material.

The CDR3 spans 16 residues. Germline assignment: CDR1 SGHRS and CDR2 YFSETQ. Trimming stripped 4 bases from V and 4 bases from J, with 19 bases between. The authors' processing: The authors estimated nucleated cell counts from reference gene primer amplification. Sequencing used immunoSEQ multiplex PCR; TCRdb keeps in-frame clones, though not all of them. V, J and clone size reflect that table, while D and trimming were determined from the DNA. The sample contains hundreds of thousands of clones, around 80% of which appear only once. Self-reported history from a screening survey and questionnaire set each donor's cohort.

This chain uses TRBV5-1 with TRBJ2-3; tentatively, D is TRBD1 (8 bases). Material: PBMCs or T cells enriched from blood (not recorded which). The TCR sequence derives from a man aged 25-45 years with acute COVID-19. This CDR3 is CASSLGGTGTSDTQYF. As DNA, the CDR3 is TGCGCCAGCAGCCTGGGAGGGACAGGCACCTCAGATACGCAGTATTTT.